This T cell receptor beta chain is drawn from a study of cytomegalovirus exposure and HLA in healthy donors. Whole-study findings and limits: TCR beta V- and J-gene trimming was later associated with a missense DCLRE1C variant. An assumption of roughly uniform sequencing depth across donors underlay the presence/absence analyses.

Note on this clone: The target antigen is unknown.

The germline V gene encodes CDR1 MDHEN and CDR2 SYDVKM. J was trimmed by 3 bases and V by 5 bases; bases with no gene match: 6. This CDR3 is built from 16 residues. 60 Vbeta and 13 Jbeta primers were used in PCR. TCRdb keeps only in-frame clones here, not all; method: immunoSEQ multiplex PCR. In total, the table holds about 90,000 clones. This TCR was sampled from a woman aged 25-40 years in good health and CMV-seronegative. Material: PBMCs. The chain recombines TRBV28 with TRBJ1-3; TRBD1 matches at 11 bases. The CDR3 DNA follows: TGTGCCAGCAGTGCGGACAGGGGGCAAGGTGGAAACACCATATATTTT. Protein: CASSADRGQGGNTIYF.